This T cell receptor (beta chain) was identified in a study of cytotoxic CD8 clonotypes in ibrutinib-treated CLL. This clone occurred a few times. The CDR3 is 16 residues long. The V and J ends lost 2 bases and 4 bases respectively, with 17 bases between them. Germline-derived CDR1 and CDR2 are SGHVT and SQSDAQ. TCRdb keeps only in-frame clones here, not all; method: immunoSEQ multiplex PCR. The sample holds 80,000 to 95,000 clones, 70% to 80% seen once. The chain couples TRBV7-4 to TRBJ1-2; no definite D call. Source: PBMCs, taken after 12 months of ibrutinib treatment. This receptor was obtained from a human donor with chronic lymphocytic leukemia. This CDR3 is CASSLPGLGRPYGYTF. In DNA form, the CDR3 reads TGTGCCAGCAGCTTACCTGGTCTAGGCCGTCCCTATGGCTACACCTTC.